Below, 21 T cell receptor beta chains from the same sample are listed, as sequenced in a study of regulatory and conventional T cells in RAG deficiency (dated by TCRdb to 2015 to 2018). Before genomic DNA was extracted, conventional CD4+ T cells were isolated from blood as CD25-low CD127-high cells. Receptors were amplified or captured by the immunoSEQ multiplex PCR assay. This is the immuneACCESS table as TCRdb keeps it, with only in-frame sequences that have V and J called. A part of the clones is gone; compared with another copy, unresolved V genes explain less than half, and the rest is unexplained. Counted in this sample were 20,000 to 25,000 clones; around 97% of them appeared once. 1% to 1.5% of the sample is in the top ten clones. Separately, the same data were catalogued under a study of regulatory T cells. The second study also describes: For the multiplex PCR, 52 forward TRBV primers and 13 reverse TRBJ primers were used, and amplification bias was corrected with both assay-based and computational methods.

Sequenced: CD25- CD4+ T cells sorted from blood. Source of these receptors: a human donor in good health.

This rearrangement joins TRBV9 to TRBJ1-6, with TRBD1 identical over 7 bases. CDR3 length: 15 residues. Germline V gives CDR1 SGDLS, CDR2 YYNGEE. V dropped 3 bases and J dropped 8; count of bases not matched to a gene: 8. This CDR3 is CASSESRGDYSPLHF. CDR3 in DNA: TGTGCCAGCAGCGAGAGCAGGGGGGATTATTCACCCCTCCACTTT.

This rearrangement joins TRBV5-1 to TRBJ1-2; no firm D call. V was pared by 1 base and J by 2 bases, with 12 bases between. The CDR3 has 15 residues. CDR1 is SGHRS, CDR2 YFSETQ, per germline. The CDR3 loop is CASSLNGVRNYGYTF. CDR3 nucleotides: TGCGCCAGCAGCTTGAACGGCGTCAGGAACTATGGCTACACCTTC.

The chain employs TRBV15 and TRBJ2-1, with 7 bases lining up with TRBD2. Germline assignment: CDR1 LNHNV and CDR2 YYDKDF (reference sequence). This CDR3 contains 14 residues. V dropped 8 bases and J dropped 0; count of bases not matched to a gene: 4. The DNA for the CDR3 is TGTGCCACCCGGGACTACAGCTCCTACAATGAGCAGTTCTTC. Residues: CATRDYSSYNEQFF.

The chain is built from TRBV7-2 and TRBJ1-4; no clear D. Trimming shortened V by 3 bases and J by 8 bases, and 10 bases separated the two germline ends. Germline loops: CDR1 SGHTA, CDR2 FQGNSA. This CDR3 contains 13 residues. The CDR3 nucleotides are TGTGCCAGCAGCTTGTACAGAGAAGAAAAACTGTTTTTT. It translates to CASSLYREEKLFF.

The CDR3 nucleotides are TGTGCCAGCAGCTATGGACAGTCCCCCTCCTACGAGCAGTACTTC. This translates into CASSYGQSPSYEQYF. The chain is built from TRBV7-9 and TRBJ2-7; a possible D gene is TRBD1 (6 bases). This CDR3 comprises 15 residues. With 4 bases removed from V and 0 bases from J, the gap between germline ends came to 13 bases. The germline V gene has CDR1 SEHNR and CDR2 FQNEAQ (reference sequence).

The gene calls are TRBV20-1 and TRBJ1-6; D not resolved. The CDR3 sequence is 11 residues long. Germline V CDR1 and CDR2: DFQATT, SNEGSKA (reference sequence). The V end was cut by 6 bases, the J end by 8 bases, with 8 bases between. The CDR3 region has the DNA TGCAGTGCCAGGCCCGATTCACCCCTCCACTTT. It encodes CSARPDSPLHF.

The genes are TRBV6-1 and TRBJ2-7; 8 bases are shared with TRBD1. Germline V gene data show CDR1 as MNHNS and CDR2 as SASEGT. The CDR3 consists of 15 residues. V shed 7 bases, J shed 0 bases, and the junction held 8 bases outside the gene matches. The chain's CDR3 is CASTLGTGISYEQYF. As DNA, the CDR3 is TGTGCCAGCACCCTTGGGACAGGTATCTCCTACGAGCAGTACTTC.

The rearrangement uses TRBV5-1 and TRBJ2-5; D ambiguous. The CDR3 is made up of 13 amino acids. V was trimmed by 0 bases and J by 4 bases, leaving 7 bases between them. Germline CDR1 is SGHRS and CDR2 is YFSETQ. The CDR3, as DNA: TGCGCCAGCAGCTTGGCCCTCGGAGAGACCCAGTACTTC. This gives the protein CASSLALGETQYF.

The CDR3 nucleotides are TGTGCCAGCAGTTTGGACAGGGCGGATGGCTACACCTTC. It yields the protein CASSLDRADGYTF. The V and J genes are TRBV27 and TRBJ1-2; 8 positions agree with TRBD1. V was pared by 3 bases and J by 6 bases, with 3 bases of the junction left unmatched. CDR3 length: 13 residues. CDR1 MNHEY and CDR2 SMNVEV come from the germline V gene (reference sequence).

This clone has just a few counts. This sequence joins TRBV10-3 and TRBJ1-5; 7 positions agree with TRBD1. CDR1 is ENHRY, CDR2 SYGVKD, per germline. Germline trimming cut 3 bases from V and 1 base from J; bases unmatched to any gene: 3. The CDR3 sequence is 15 residues long. CDR3: CAISDSGQSNQPQHF. The CDR3 nucleotides read TGTGCCATCAGTGACTCGGGACAGAGCAATCAGCCCCAGCATTTT.

The chain employs TRBV30 and TRBJ1-2; TRBD1 is a possible D gene (6 bases). V was pared by 4 bases and J by 0 bases, with 15 bases between. The CDR3 sequence is 15 residues long. Germline lookup yields CDR1 GTSNPN and CDR2 SVGIG (reference sequence). This CDR3 reads CAWTWGGRPNYGYTF. DNA of the CDR3: TGTGCCTGGACATGGGGGGGCAGGCCTAACTATGGCTACACCTTC.

The genes are TRBV19 and TRBJ1-1; TRBD1 aligns across 8 bases. The ends lost 3 bases at V and 1 base at J; junction bases unmatched: 7. CDR1 is LNHDA and CDR2 is SQIVND in the germline V gene (reference sequence). The length of the CDR3 is 16 residues. CDR3 bases: TGTGCCAGTAGTATCCAGGGGGCCTCGGAGAACACTGAAGCTTTCTTT. This sequence encodes CASSIQGASENTEAFF.

This sequence joins TRBV9 and TRBJ2-7; D is perhaps TRBD2 (7 bases). V lost 3 bases and J lost 5, with 21 bases in between. Germline-derived CDR1 and CDR2 are SGDLS and YYNGEE. The CDR3 contains 16 residues. CDR3 in amino acids: CASSASGGPRIDEQYF. CDR3 sequence (DNA): TGTGCCAGCAGCGCGTCGGGGGGCCCTCGGATTGACGAGCAGTACTTC.

V is TRBV5-6 and J is TRBJ2-5, with 9 bases lining up with TRBD1. CDR3 size: 14 residues. CDR1 is SGHDT and CDR2 is YYEEEE in the germline V gene. J was trimmed by 3 bases and V by 1 base; bases with no gene match: 1. In DNA form, the CDR3 reads TGTGCCAGCAGCTTGAGGACAGGGGAAGAGACCCAGTACTTC. Its protein is CASSLRTGEETQYF. Together with reference TRBV5-6 and TRBJ2-5, the CDR3 gives the full variable domain: DAGVTQSPTHLIKTRGQQVTLRCSPKSGHDTVSWYQQALGQGPQFIFQYYEEEERQRGNFPDRFSGHQFPNYSSELNVNALLLGDSALYLCASSLRTGEETQYFGPGTRLLVL.

The chain couples TRBV9 to TRBJ2-1; TRBD2 matches 8 bases. Germline V CDR1 and CDR2: SGDLS, YYNGEE. V lost 0 bases and J lost 7; bases outside the gene matches: 12. The CDR3 is 17 residues long. CDR3 region: CASSVVSGGTFRNEQFF. The CDR3 coding sequence is TGTGCCAGCAGCGTAGTAAGCGGGGGCACCTTTCGGAATGAGCAGTTCTTC. Full variable domain (rest looked up from reference TRBV9 and TRBJ2-1): DSGVTQTPKHLITATGQRVTLRCSPRSGDLSVYWYQQSLDQGLQFLIQYYNGEERAKGNILERFSAQQFPDLHSELNLSSLELGDSALYFCASSVVSGGTFRNEQFFGPGTRLTVL.

This clone is a singleton in its sample. The chain uses TRBV7-3 and TRBJ2-5, with TRBD2 matching over 8 bases. The CDR3 contains 17 residues. Germline values: CDR1 SGHTA, CDR2 FQGTGA. V dropped 1 base and J dropped 2; count of bases not matched to a gene: 9. DNA of the CDR3: TGTGCCAGCAGCTTAAATGGGGGAGCGGGGGTGCAAGAGACCCAGTACTTC. It specifies CASSLNGGAGVQETQYF.

The J gene is TRBJ1-1, the V gene TRBV7-9; TRBD1 aligns across 9 bases. Germline loops: CDR1 SEHNR, CDR2 FQNEAQ (reference sequence). The CDR3 covers 16 residues. V lost 4 bases and J lost 4; bases outside the gene matches: 10. CDR3: CASSSDTGGDGTEAFF. CDR3 sequence (DNA): TGTGCCAGCAGCTCGGATACAGGGGGCGACGGCACTGAAGCTTTCTTT.

The rearrangement uses TRBV7-2 and TRBJ2-5, with TRBD2 as a possible D gene (5 bases). Trimming took off 5 bases at V and 5 bases at J, with 15 bases between the two ends. The V gene's germline CDR1 is SGHTA and CDR2 FQGNSA. The CDR3 consists of 14 residues. The CDR3 region has the DNA TGTGCCAGCAGCCGCCAAGCGGCGTTTGAGACCCAGTACTTC. It translates to CASSRQAAFETQYF.

The rearrangement uses TRBV5-1 and TRBJ2-1; D may be TRBD2 (5 bases). The CDR3 sequence is 15 residues long. V dropped 4 bases and J dropped 6 bases, with 17 bases sitting between them. Per germline, CDR1 SGHRS and CDR2 YFSETQ. This chain's CDR3 is CASSPFNGVSNEQFF. The CDR3 region has the DNA TGCGCCAGCAGCCCCTTTAACGGGGTCTCCAATGAGCAGTTCTTC.

This chain connects TRBV5-1 to TRBJ1-2; D not certain. This CDR3 region has 15 residues. The germline gives CDR1 SGHRS, CDR2 YFSETQ. Trimming shortened V by 0 bases and J by 3 bases, and 12 bases separated the two germline ends. CDR3 sequence reads: CASSLAPVTHYGYTF. The CDR3 nucleotides read TGCGCCAGCAGCTTGGCTCCGGTTACCCACTATGGCTACACCTTC.

This clone was seen a single time. The genes are TRBV18 and TRBJ2-7; D perhaps matches TRBD2 (6 bases). V dropped 6 bases and J dropped 5 bases, with 11 bases sitting between them. The germline CDR1 and CDR2 sequences are KGHSH and LQKENI. The CDR3 is 12 residues long. The CDR3 nucleotides read TGTGCCAGCTCCCTCGGGGGACACGAGCAGTACTTC. This encodes CASSLGGHEQYF.